The 29 T cell receptor beta chains listed next were all sequenced from one sample in a study of blood T cells in healthy people across ages. Sample-barcoded 5' priming and a J-beta primer mix drove a second PCR of roughly 7 to 11 cycles. TCRdb reanalysed the 5' RACE reads using MiXCR and keeps one entry per CDR3 protein. The sample lists about 1.7 million distinct CDR3 sequences, 28% occurring once. The material sequenced was blood. Receptors originate from a woman aged 25 to 39 in good health.

This chain connects TRBV7-2 to TRBJ2-1; D is possibly TRBD1 (6 bases). The germline V and J ends were trimmed by 4 bases and 3 bases, with 16 bases remaining between them. The CDR3 length is 16 residues. Germline V gene lookup returns CDR1 SGHTA and CDR2 FQGNSA. The CDR3 DNA sequence: TGTGCCAGCAGCTCGCTACAGGGAAGAGGCTACAATGAGCAGTTCTTC. Translating it yields CASSSLQGRGYNEQFF.

This sequence joins TRBV7-9 and TRBJ1-5; D is undetermined. The CDR3 has 12 residues. The V end lost 4 bases, the J end lost 7 bases, and 8 bases lay between the germline ends. Germline-derived CDR1 and CDR2 are SEHNR and FQNEAQ (reference sequence). CDR3 nucleotide sequence: TGTGCCAGCAGCTCCGGGTTCCAGCCCCAGCATTTT. Its translation: CASSSGFQPQHF.

The CDR3 DNA reads TGCAGCGCAACAGGGCATAATTCACCCCTCCACTTT. Translated, it gives CSATGHNSPLHF. The chain is built from TRBV20-1 and TRBJ1-6; D is possibly TRBD1 (6 bases). The CDR3 has 12 amino acids. CDR1 and CDR2 from the germline V gene are DFQATT and SNEGSKA (reference sequence).

V gene TRBV7-9 combines with J gene TRBJ2-1, with 13 nucleotides matching TRBD2. The CDR3 spans 15 residues. Per the germline V gene, CDR1 is SEHNR and CDR2 is FQNEAQ (reference sequence). J was trimmed by 6 bases and V by 5 bases; bases with no gene match: 4. Here the CDR3 reads CASSRTSGGPNEQFF. CDR3 nucleotides: TGTGCCAGCAGCCGGACTAGCGGGGGCCCCAATGAGCAGTTCTTC.

A word on this clonotype: At one boundary the junction diverges from the germline segment, which might be a read error. The chain links TRBV12-3 or TRBV12-4 to TRBJ1-5, with unresolved D. This CDR3 region has 15 residues. In DNA form, the CDR3 reads TGTGCCAGCAGTGATATCCTCACCCCAAATCAGCCCAAGCATTTT. Protein: CASSDILTPNQPKHF.

This clonotype has a count of ten or more. The chain couples TRBV6-6 to TRBJ2-3, with a tentative D call TRBD2 (5 bases). Trimming shortened V by 9 bases and J by 1 base, and 8 bases separated the two germline ends. This CDR3 is 12 amino acids long. Germline loops: CDR1 MNHNY, CDR2 SVGAGI (reference sequence). The CDR3 coding sequence is TGTGCCAGTACCGGGGGCACAGATACGCAGTATTTT. Its translation is CASTGGTDTQYF.

At least ten counts were recorded for this clonotype. The chain employs TRBV18 and TRBJ2-7; 11 bases are shared with TRBD1. The CDR3 contains 15 residues. CDR1 and CDR2 (germline): KGHSH, LQKENI. J lost 3 bases, V lost 4 bases, and 5 bases had no gene match. The CDR3 DNA follows: TGTGCCAGCTCACTGGGACAGGGGGAGATCTACGAGCAGTACTTC. Translated, it gives CASSLGQGEIYEQYF.

A word on this clonotype: This clone may be a read error of a much larger clone one base away. The chain carries TRBV29-1 and TRBJ1-4; D perhaps matches TRBD1 (6 bases). From germline, CDR1 is SQVTM and CDR2 ANQGSEA. This CDR3 comprises 12 residues. V gave up 5 bases and J gave up 4 bases, with 8 bases separating them. CDR3: CSVTQGNEKLFF. As DNA, the CDR3 is TGCAGCGTTACACAGGGTAATGAAAAACTGTTTTTT. Drawing the rest from reference TRBV29-1 and TRBJ1-4, the complete variable domain is SAVISQKPSRDICQRGTSLTIQCQVDSQVTMMFWYRQQPGQSLTLIATANQGSEATYESGFVIDKFPISRPNLTFSTLTVSNMSPEDSSIYLCSVTQGNEKLFFGSGTQLSVL.

The CDR3 DNA is TGTGCCAGCAGGACAAGGACAGGGGGCGATGAAAAACTGTTTTTT. Translated: CASRTRTGGDEKLFF. The rearrangement joins TRBV28 to TRBJ1-4; 11 nucleotides match TRBD1. The CDR3 runs 15 residues. The trim removed 6 bases at V and 6 bases at J, leaving 6 bases unmatched. Germline V gene lookup returns CDR1 MDHEN and CDR2 SYDVKM.

The chain is built from TRBV20-1 and TRBJ1-1; TRBD1 might be the D (5 bases). Germline CDR1 and CDR2: DFQATT and SNEGSKA (reference sequence). The CDR3 loop spans 10 amino acids. Trimming stripped 3 bases from V and 7 bases from J, with 6 bases between. CDR3 nucleotide sequence: TGCAGTGCTAGGACAGTTGAAGCTTTCTTT. Protein product: CSARTVEAFF.

There are many counts of this clonotype. The V gene is TRBV7-2, the J gene TRBJ2-1; 8 nucleotides agree with TRBD1. This CDR3 is built from 15 residues. CDR1 is SGHTA and CDR2 is FQGNSA in the germline V gene. V lost 4 bases to trimming and J lost 3 bases; unmatched junction nucleotides: 5. Here the CDR3 DNA reads TGTGCCAGCAGCTCGACAGGGGCCGTCTACAATGAGCAGTTCTTC. Amino acids: CASSSTGAVYNEQFF.

Ten or more counts support this clonotype. The chain couples TRBV10-3 to TRBJ2-4; 8 bases align to TRBD2. The germline V gene encodes CDR1 ENHRY and CDR2 SYGVKD. The V and J ends lost 10 bases and 0 bases, in that order; junction bases with no gene match: 14. CDR3 size: 17 residues. Written as DNA, the CDR3 is TGTGCCACCGGAGGGGGGGCAAGCGGGGGAGCCAAAAACATTCAGTACTTC. Translation: CATGGGASGGAKNIQYF.

The CDR3 DNA follows: TGTGCCAGCAGTTTAATTTCGCTGGGACAGAGAGAAAACATTCAGTACTTC. The encoded protein is CASSLISLGQRENIQYF. This sequence joins TRBV12-3 or TRBV12-4 and TRBJ2-4; 7 bases are a match to TRBD1. Trimming at V came to 2 bases and at J to 5 bases, leaving 12 bases not matched to a gene. There are 17 residues in the CDR3.

The chain is built from TRBV29-1 and TRBJ1-1, with unresolved D. The length of the CDR3 is 13 residues. Germline-derived CDR1 and CDR2 are SQVTM and ANQGSEA. Trimming left V 6 bases short and J 5 bases short, with 16 bases between. The CDR3 loop is CSVAGIIRTEAFF. In nucleotides, the CDR3 is TGCAGCGTGGCGGGGATAATCCGGACTGAAGCTTTCTTT.

The chain combines TRBV24-1 with TRBJ2-7; 15 nucleotides align to TRBD2. Germline CDR1 reads KGHDR; CDR2 reads SFDVKD. CDR3 length: 16 residues. Germline trimming cut 4 bases from V and 7 bases from J; bases unmatched to any gene: 7. CDR3 region: CATSDRTSGGAEEQYF. CDR3 DNA: TGTGCCACCAGTGACCGGACTAGCGGGGGGGCGGAAGAGCAGTACTTC.

This clonotype was recorded a few times. This chain joins TRBV2 and TRBJ2-5; possibly TRBD2 for D (7 bases). This CDR3 contains 13 residues. V lost 7 bases and J 5 bases, leaving 14 bases between the germline ends. Germline assignment: CDR1 SNHLY and CDR2 FYNNEI. The DNA for the CDR3 is TGTGCCAGCATGAAGGGGGGGATGGAGACCCAGTACTTC. It yields the protein CASMKGGMETQYF.

In its sample, this clonotype was seen a few times. The V gene is TRBV2, the J gene TRBJ1-2, with D possibly matching TRBD1 (6 bases). The CDR3 has 13 amino acids. V was shortened by 6 bases and J by 4 bases, with 12 bases between the two germline ends. The V gene's germline CDR1 is SNHLY and CDR2 FYNNEI. The CDR3: CASSRRQAYGYTF. DNA of the CDR3: TGTGCCAGCAGCCGACGACAGGCCTATGGCTACACCTTC.

The V gene is TRBV6-4, the J gene TRBJ2-3; weak D call: TRBD2 (7 bases). This CDR3 is built from 16 residues. In germline, CDR1 is MRHNA, CDR2 SNTAGT. The V end lost 11 bases, the J end lost 1 base, and 22 bases lay between the germline ends. The CDR3 here is CAGSASRGGGTDTQYF. The CDR3, as DNA: TGTGCCGGTAGTGCCTCCAGGGGAGGGGGCACAGATACGCAGTATTTT.

Many counts were recorded for this clonotype. The CDR3 DNA reads as TGTGCCAGCAGTCCACAGACCAACTATGGCTACACCTTC. It is translated as CASSPQTNYGYTF. The chain combines TRBV7-2 with TRBJ1-2; D uncertain. The CDR3 totals 13 residues. Looked up from germline, CDR1 is SGHTA and CDR2 is FQGNSA. Trimming pared 6 bases from V and 2 bases from J, leaving 10 bases between. Combining the CDR3 with reference TRBV7-2 and TRBJ1-2 gives the whole variable domain GAGVSQSPSNKVTEKGKDVELRCDPISGHTALYWYRQSLGQGLEFLIYFQGNSAPDKSGLPSDRFSAERTGGSVSTLTIQRTQQEDSAVYLCASSPQTNYGYTFGSGTRLTVV.

As concerns this clonotype: The CDR3 end shows no conserved phenylalanine or tryptophan, and so a read error is likely. The rearrangement links TRBV7-3 to TRBJ1-5, with a tentative D call TRBD1 (5 bases). CDR1 SGHTA and CDR2 FQGTGA come from the germline V gene. This CDR3 comprises 17 residues. V was pared by 8 bases and J by 0 bases, with 20 bases between. The CDR3 coding sequence is TGTGCCAGCCAGACGATTGACGGGGCCTATAGCAATCAGCCCCAGCATTGT. It codes for CASQTIDGAYSNQPQHC.

The gene calls are TRBV28 and TRBJ2-5; D not resolved. Germline CDR1 and CDR2: MDHEN and SYDVKM. The CDR3 is 15 residues long. V lost 6 bases and J 5 bases, leaving 19 bases between the germline ends. The CDR3 sequence is CASSPTLSLGETQYF. The CDR3 bases are TGTGCCAGCAGCCCTACGCTTAGCCTTGGTGAGACCCAGTACTTC. The variable domain in full, with the rest retrieved from reference TRBV28 and TRBJ2-5, is DVKVTQSSRYLVKRTGEKVFLECVQDMDHENMFWYRQDPGLGLRLIYFSYDVKMKEKGDIPEGYSVSREKKERFSLILESASTNQTSMYLCASSPTLSLGETQYFGPGTRLLVL.

This clonotype occurred many times. In DNA form, the CDR3 reads TGCGCCAGCAGCGCCGACAGGGCCTCCTACGAGCAGTACTTC. Its translation: CASSADRASYEQYF. V gene TRBV5-1 combines with J gene TRBJ2-7, with TRBD1 matching 7 bases. V lost 4 bases to trimming and J lost 0 bases; unmatched junction nucleotides: 4. The CDR3 has 14 amino acids. Germline loops: CDR1 SGHRS, CDR2 YFSETQ.

The CDR3 here is CASSVEVPYWNEQFF. In DNA, the CDR3 is TGTGCCAGCAGCGTAGAGGTCCCCTATTGGAATGAGCAGTTCTTC. V gene TRBV9 combines with J gene TRBJ2-1, with D hard to call. The CDR3 is 15 amino acids. Germline lookup yields CDR1 SGDLS and CDR2 YYNGEE. V lost 0 bases to trimming and J lost 7 bases, with 14 bases between them.

The chain recombines TRBV10-2 with TRBJ2-1, with 9 bases matching TRBD2. The ends lost 6 bases at V and 10 bases at J; junction bases unmatched: 13. This CDR3 region has 15 residues. From germline, CDR1 is WSHSY and CDR2 SAAADI. CDR3 protein: CASRIAGERSYEQFF. The CDR3 coding sequence is TGCGCCAGCAGGATAGCGGGGGAGCGTTCCTACGAGCAGTTCTTC.

This clonotype was detected a few times. This chain joins TRBV7-9 and TRBJ2-3, with D possibly matching TRBD2 (5 bases). The CDR3 spans 14 residues. V was shortened by 8 bases and J by 1 base, with 13 bases between the two germline ends. The germline V gene encodes CDR1 SEHNR and CDR2 FQNEAQ (reference sequence). CDR3 sequence reads: CASRNIGGTDTQYF. The CDR3 bases are TGTGCCAGCCGCAATATCGGGGGCACAGATACGCAGTATTTT.

The sample holds many counts of this clonotype. The rearrangement links TRBV29-1 to TRBJ2-5; no clear D gene. This CDR3 spans 10 amino acids. The V gene lost 3 bases and the J gene lost 5 bases, with 4 bases spanning the gap. CDR1 and CDR2 (germline): SQVTM, ANQGSEA. CDR3 DNA: TGCAGCGTTGATTCTGAGACCCAGTACTTC. It yields the protein CSVDSETQYF.

This clonotype came up a few times. The chain is built from TRBV7-9 and TRBJ2-3, with 8 bases fitting TRBD2. This CDR3 region has 16 residues. The germline V gene encodes CDR1 SEHNR and CDR2 FQNEAQ (reference sequence). V shed 5 bases, J shed 3 bases, and the junction held 10 bases outside the gene matches. In DNA, the CDR3 is TGTGCCAGCAGCCCCCCTCGGGCTAGCGGGACAGATACGCAGTATTTT. The encoded protein is CASSPPRASGTDTQYF.

Regarding this clonotype: Since a much larger clone is just one base distant, this may be a read error. The chain combines TRBV7-2 with TRBJ2-3; the D is unclear. CDR1 is SGHTA and CDR2 is FQGNSA in the germline V gene. CDR3 length: 11 amino acids. Trimming took 8 bases from V and 7 from J, leaving 10 bases between them. CDR3 region: CASALTYTQYF. The CDR3 nucleotides read TGTGCCAGCGCCCTAACATATACGCAGTATTTT.

The chain employs TRBV18 and TRBJ2-1; D is tentatively TRBD1 or TRBD2 (5 bases each). The length of the CDR3 is 14 residues. Trimming left V 2 bases short and J 11 bases short, with 16 bases between. Germline CDR1 reads KGHSH; CDR2 reads LQKENI. The CDR3 region has the DNA TGTGCCAGCTCACCAGGTCGGGACCCTAATAAGCAGTTCTTC. Translation gives CASSPGRDPNKQFF.